These T cell receptor beta chains were read from a single sample in a study of T-cell memory formation after mild COVID-19. From the 5' RACE reads, TCRdb called clonotypes with MiXCR, one entry per CDR3 protein. Here the sample spans around 200,000 distinct CDR3 sequences, 10% being singletons. The sequenced sample consisted of PBMCs or a T cell subset sorted from them (not recorded which). These receptor sequences come from a man between 18 and 29 years old who had mild COVID-19 (a few samples of this study predate the infection). Cell type and time point are not known. The CDR3 runs from the conserved cysteine through the conserved F or W. The D gene is left open where the match is weak. Clone size appears in some rows only: once, few, many, or a class for an expanded clone.

D: TRBD1
size: NA
V: TRBV12-3/TRBV12-4
J: TRBJ1-5
DNA: TGTGCCAGCAGACAGGGACAGGGGGCTTATCAGCCCCAGCATTTT
CDR3: CASRQGQGAYQPQHF

D: TRBD1
size: few
V: TRBV7-2
J: TRBJ1-5
DNA: TGTGCCAGCAGCTTACACAGGGGTTATAGCAATCAGCCCCAGCATTTT
CDR3: CASSLHRGYSNQPQHF

D: NA
size: NA
V: TRBV4-2
J: TRBJ1-1
DNA: TGTGCCAGCAGCCAAGTTAGCTACAGCCTTGTAGGCACTGAAGCTTTCTTT
CDR3: CASSQVSYSLVGTEAFF

D: TRBD2
size: many
V: TRBV6-5
J: TRBJ2-2
DNA: TGTGCCAGCAGATCTAGCGGGGGAGGAACCGGGGAGCTGTTTTTT
CDR3: CASRSSGGGTGELFF

D: TRBD2
size: few
V: TRBV7-6
J: TRBJ2-5
DNA: TGTGCCAGCAGCACCCGACCGGGAGGGGAGACCCAGTACTTC
CDR3: CASSTRPGGETQYF

D: TRBD1
size: NA
V: TRBV20-1
J: TRBJ1-1
DNA: TGCAGTGCTCGGGGACAGGGGGCCAACACTGAAGCTTTCTTT
CDR3: CSARGQGANTEAFF

D: NA
size: few
V: TRBV7-3
J: TRBJ2-6
DNA: TGTGCCAGCAGCCTCCAGGGTACAGCTGGGGCCAACGTCCTGACTTTC
CDR3: CASSLQGTAGANVLTF

D: NA
size: few
V: TRBV10-3
J: TRBJ1-1
DNA: TGTGCCACCGGGAGCATTGGGGCTGAAGCTTTCTTT
CDR3: CATGSIGAEAFF

D: TRBD1
size: few
V: TRBV5-6
J: TRBJ1-5
DNA: TGTGCCAGCAGCGTGACAGGGGGCGGCAATCAGCCCCAGCATTTT
CDR3: CASSVTGGGNQPQHF

D: NA
size: NA
V: TRBV5-1
J: TRBJ2-5
DNA: TGCGCCAGCAGCTTGGCCCAGGGAGGAGGAGAGACCCAGTACTTC
CDR3: CASSLAQGGGETQYF

D: TRBD1
size: many
V: TRBV18
J: TRBJ1-1
DNA: TGTGCCAGCTCACGGGACAGGGACACTGAAGCTTTCTTT
CDR3: CASSRDRDTEAFF

D: NA
size: NA
V: TRBV18
J: TRBJ2-1
DNA: TGTGCCAGCTCACCGCCCTCGGAGAATGAGCAGTTCTTC
CDR3: CASSPPSENEQFF

D: NA
size: NA
V: TRBV28
J: TRBJ1-1
DNA: TGTGCCAGCAGGAGGGATTTGAACACTGAAGCTTTCTTT
CDR3: CASRRDLNTEAFF

D: TRBD1
size: NA
V: TRBV11-2
J: TRBJ2-2
DNA: TGTGCCAGCAGCCCCGGGACAGGAGCTCCCGGGGAGCTGTTTTTT
CDR3: CASSPGTGAPGELFF

D: NA
size: NA
V: TRBV4-3
J: TRBJ1-2
DNA: TGCGCCAGCAGCCATCTACCTGGACAGAAATCGAATGGCTACACCTTC
CDR3: CASSHLPGQKSNGYTF

D: NA
size: NA
V: TRBV2
J: TRBJ2-3
DNA: TGTGCCAGCAGTGCGGAGAGCTTTGGAGCTGATACGCAGTATTTT
CDR3: CASSAESFGADTQYF

D: TRBD2
size: many
V: TRBV20-1
J: TRBJ2-5
DNA: TGCAGTGCTAGAAGGGATCGGACTAGCGCCGGTAACGGGACCCAGTACTTC
CDR3: CSARRDRTSAGNGTQYF

D: TRBD1
size: few
V: TRBV7-9
J: TRBJ2-7
DNA: TGTGCCAGCAGCCCTAGACCGGGACAGGGAAAGTCGGACGAGCAGTACTTC
CDR3: CASSPRPGQGKSDEQYF

D: NA
size: NA
V: TRBV9
J: TRBJ1-3
DNA: TGTGCCAGCCAACGGGACTCTGGAAACACCATATATTTT
CDR3: CASQRDSGNTIYF

D: NA
size: many
V: TRBV7-2
J: TRBJ2-3
DNA: TGTGCCAGCACCCGGATGTCTGCCGGGGATACGCAGTATTTT
CDR3: CASTRMSAGDTQYF

D: NA
size: few
V: TRBV7-2
J: TRBJ1-5
DNA: TGTGCCAGCAGCTTAGTAAAGGATCAGCCCCAGCATTTT
CDR3: CASSLVKDQPQHF

D: NA
size: NA
V: TRBV7-9
J: TRBJ2-2
DNA: TGTGCCACCCCCGCCGGTTCGAACACCGGGGAGCTGTTTTTT
CDR3: CATPAGSNTGELFF

D: NA
size: NA
V: TRBV5-6
J: TRBJ2-7
DNA: TGTGCCAGCAGCTTAGTCGTCTCCTACGAGCAGTACTTC
CDR3: CASSLVVSYEQYF

D: NA
size: many
V: TRBV6-2/TRBV6-3
J: TRBJ2-6
DNA: TGTGCCAGCTTCCAGGGCTCTGGGGCCAACGTCCTGACTTTC
CDR3: CASFQGSGANVLTF

D: NA
size: few
V: TRBV11-3
J: TRBJ2-1
DNA: TGTGCCAGCAGCTCGAGGGGACGTTTGGGTGAGCAGTTCTTC
CDR3: CASSSRGRLGEQFF

D: NA
size: few
V: TRBV12-3/TRBV12-4
J: TRBJ2-1
DNA: TGTGCCAGCAGGCGACGGCAGGGTGAGCAGTTCTTC
CDR3: CASRRRQGEQFF

D: TRBD1
size: many
V: TRBV29-1
J: TRBJ2-1
DNA: TGCAGCGTTGAAAAGGGGGCAGGGGATGAGCAGTTCTTC
CDR3: CSVEKGAGDEQFF

D: NA
size: many
V: TRBV7-2
J: TRBJ1-1
DNA: TGTGCCAGCTCCCGGCCGGGGAACACTGAAGCTTTCTTT
CDR3: CASSRPGNTEAFF

D: NA
size: many
V: TRBV12-3/TRBV12-4
J: TRBJ1-6
DNA: TGTGCCAGCAGTTCTGGCCAAACCAACTCACCCCTCCACTTT
CDR3: CASSSGQTNSPLHF

D: TRBD1
size: few
V: TRBV10-3
J: TRBJ1-1
DNA: TGTGCCATCAGTGGGGGACAGGGGAAGAACACTGAAGCTTTCTTT
CDR3: CAISGGQGKNTEAFF

D: NA
size: NA
V: TRBV28
J: TRBJ1-5
DNA: TGTGCCAGCAGTTCCCCGACAGCAACCCAGCATTTT
CDR3: CASSSPTATQHF

D: NA
size: NA
V: TRBV29-1
J: TRBJ2-5
DNA: TGCAGCGTTGATGGGTCGCCTCAGGCCCAGTACTTC
CDR3: CSVDGSPQAQYF

D: NA
size: few
V: TRBV20-1
J: TRBJ2-4
DNA: TGCAGTGCCGCCGACCCGCCTCGGCAGTACTTC
CDR3: CSAADPPRQYF

D: TRBD2
size: few
V: TRBV6-4
J: TRBJ2-2
DNA: TGTGCCAGCAGTGACTACGTCGGGGGGGGGACCGGGGAGCTGTTTTTT
CDR3: CASSDYVGGGTGELFF

D: NA
size: NA
V: TRBV6-6
J: TRBJ1-5
DNA: TGTGCCAGCAGTTACTCCAGTAAGGGGACGACCAATCAGCCCCAGCATTTT
CDR3: CASSYSSKGTTNQPQHF

D: TRBD1
size: few
V: TRBV7-2
J: TRBJ1-4
DNA: TGTGCCAGCAGCCCCCTTACAGGGGTGATAACTAATGAAAAACTGTTTTTT
CDR3: CASSPLTGVITNEKLFF